This T cell receptor (beta chain) was found in a study of T cell responses to AZD1222 COVID-19 vaccine. At the level of the study: Second doses were pooled across both intervals (about 4 or about 12 weeks). Study results and limitations: Repertoires were collected only later (after the peak T cell response had occurred). The study found Spike-specific TCR breadth and depth rose after two AZD1222 doses. Unmutated variant regions are reportedly targeted by nearly half of spike-specific TCRs.

To note about this clone: Its target is not known.

CDR1 is SGDLS and CDR2 is YYNGEE in the germline V gene. This CDR3 has 15 amino acids. With 4 bases removed from V and 2 bases from J, the gap between germline ends came to 15 bases. Repertoires were generated with immunoSEQ multiplex PCR, while TCRdb's copy carries only in-frame clones and drops some. The table records 150,000 to 200,000 clones, about nine tenths of them present only once. The gene calls are TRBV9 and TRBJ1-2; maybe TRBD1 (6 bases). The TCR sequence derives from an adult in good health. The sample was peripheral blood, taken on day 0 of AZD1222 vaccination. DNA for the CDR3: TGTGCCAGCAGCAGAGCCCAGGGGATGAACTATGGCTACACCTTC. Its protein product is CASSRAQGMNYGYTF. The variable domain in full, with the rest retrieved from reference TRBV9 and TRBJ1-2, is DSGVTQTPKHLITATGQRVTLRCSPRSGDLSVYWYQQSLDQGLQFLIQYYNGEERAKGNILERFSAQQFPDLHSELNLSSLELGDSALYFCASSRAQGMNYGYTFGSGTRLTVV.